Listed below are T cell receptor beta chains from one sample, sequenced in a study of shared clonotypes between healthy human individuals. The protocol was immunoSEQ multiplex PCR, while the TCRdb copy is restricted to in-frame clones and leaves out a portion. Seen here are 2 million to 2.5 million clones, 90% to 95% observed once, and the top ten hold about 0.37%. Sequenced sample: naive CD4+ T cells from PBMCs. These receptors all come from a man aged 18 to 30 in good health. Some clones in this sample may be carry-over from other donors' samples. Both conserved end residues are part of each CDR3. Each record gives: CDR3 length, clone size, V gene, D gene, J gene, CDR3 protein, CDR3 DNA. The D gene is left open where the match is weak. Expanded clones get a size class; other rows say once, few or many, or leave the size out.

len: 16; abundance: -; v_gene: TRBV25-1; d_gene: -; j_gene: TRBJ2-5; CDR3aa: CASSDSTRGSPGTQYF; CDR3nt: TGTGCCAGCAGTGACTCTACCAGGGGCTCGCCTGGGACCCAGTACTTC
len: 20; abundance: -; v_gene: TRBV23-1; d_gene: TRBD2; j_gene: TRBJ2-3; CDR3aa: CASSPKEGLAETAYPDTQYF; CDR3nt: TGCGCCAGCAGTCCAAAAGAGGGACTAGCGGAGACAGCTTACCCAGATACGCAGTATTTT
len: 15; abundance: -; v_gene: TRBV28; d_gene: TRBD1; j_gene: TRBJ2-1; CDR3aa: CASSFRTGLNNEQFF; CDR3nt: TGTGCCAGCAGTTTCCGGACAGGGCTCAACAATGAGCAGTTCTTC
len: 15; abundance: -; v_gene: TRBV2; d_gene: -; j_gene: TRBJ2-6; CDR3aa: CASSVDDSGANVLTF; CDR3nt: TGTGCCAGCAGTGTGGATGACTCTGGGGCCAACGTCCTGACTTTC
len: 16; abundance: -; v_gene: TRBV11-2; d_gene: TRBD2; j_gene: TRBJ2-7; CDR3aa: CASSLAFGGDPLEQYF; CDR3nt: TGTGCCAGCAGCTTAGCTTTCGGGGGGGATCCCCTCGAGCAGTACTTC
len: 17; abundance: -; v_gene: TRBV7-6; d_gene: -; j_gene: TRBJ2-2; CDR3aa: CASSLFSRNARAGELFF; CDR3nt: TGTGCCAGCAGCTTATTTAGCAGAAATGCTCGAGCTGGGGAGCTGTTTTTT
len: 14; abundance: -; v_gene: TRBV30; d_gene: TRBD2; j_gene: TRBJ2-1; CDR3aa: CAWRVSGIYNEQFF; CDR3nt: TGTGCCTGGAGGGTAAGCGGGATCTACAATGAGCAGTTCTTC
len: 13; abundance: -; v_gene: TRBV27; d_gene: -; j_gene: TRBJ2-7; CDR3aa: CASSLGGSYEQYF; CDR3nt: TGTGCCAGCAGCTTAGGTGGGTCCTACGAGCAGTACTTC
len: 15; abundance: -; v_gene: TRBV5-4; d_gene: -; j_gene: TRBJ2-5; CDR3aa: CASSTPAEGPETQYF; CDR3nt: TGTGCCAGCAGCACCCCGGCCGAAGGCCCAGAGACCCAGTACTTC
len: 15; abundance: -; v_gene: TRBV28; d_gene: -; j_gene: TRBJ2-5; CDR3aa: CASSSPGVPRETQYF; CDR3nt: TGTGCCAGCAGTTCCCCCGGGGTTCCTAGGGAGACCCAGTACTTC
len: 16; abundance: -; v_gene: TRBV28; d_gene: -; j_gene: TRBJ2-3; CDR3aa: CASSTLGAESTDTQYF; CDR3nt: TGTGCCAGCTCCACCTTAGGAGCGGAAAGCACAGATACGCAGTATTTT
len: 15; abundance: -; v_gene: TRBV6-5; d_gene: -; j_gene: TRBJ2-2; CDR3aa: CASMRKRPNTGELFF; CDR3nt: TGTGCCAGCATGAGAAAGAGACCCAACACCGGGGAGCTGTTTTTT
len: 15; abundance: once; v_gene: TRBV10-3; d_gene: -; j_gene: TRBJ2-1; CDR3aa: CAISEPAGGLNEQFF; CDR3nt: TGTGCCATCAGTGAGCCGGCAGGGGGACTCAATGAGCAGTTCTTC
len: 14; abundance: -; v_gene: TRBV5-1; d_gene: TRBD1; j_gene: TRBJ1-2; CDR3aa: CASSLQGASYGYTF; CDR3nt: TGCGCCAGCAGCTTACAGGGGGCATCCTATGGCTACACCTTC
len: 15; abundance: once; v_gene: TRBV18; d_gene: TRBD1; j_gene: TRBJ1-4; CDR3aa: CASSRRGTGVEKLFF; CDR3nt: TGTGCCAGCTCACGTAGGGGCACAGGGGTTGAAAAACTGTTTTTT
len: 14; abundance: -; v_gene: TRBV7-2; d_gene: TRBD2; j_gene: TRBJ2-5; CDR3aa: CASSSELAEETQYF; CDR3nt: TGTGCCAGCAGCTCCGAACTAGCGGAAGAGACCCAGTACTTC
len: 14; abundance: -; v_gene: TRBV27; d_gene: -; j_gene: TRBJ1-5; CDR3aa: CASSSRRINQPQHF; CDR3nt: TGTGCCAGCAGTTCCAGACGGATTAATCAGCCCCAGCATTTT
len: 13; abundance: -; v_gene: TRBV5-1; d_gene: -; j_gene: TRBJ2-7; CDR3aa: CASSLQDSYEQYF; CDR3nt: TGCGCCAGCAGCCTACAGGACTCCTACGAGCAGTACTTC
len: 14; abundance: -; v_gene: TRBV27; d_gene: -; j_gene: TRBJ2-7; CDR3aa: CASSRGGTPYEQYF; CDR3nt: TGTGCCAGCTCTCGGGGCGGGACACCCTACGAGCAGTACTTC
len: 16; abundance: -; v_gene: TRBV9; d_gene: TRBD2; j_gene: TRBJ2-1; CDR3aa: CASSVGLAGRSNEQFF; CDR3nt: TGTGCCAGCAGCGTAGGATTAGCGGGACGTTCAAATGAGCAGTTCTTC
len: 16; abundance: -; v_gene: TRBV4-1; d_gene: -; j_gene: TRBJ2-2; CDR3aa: CASSQWMTANTGELFF; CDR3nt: TGCGCCAGCAGCCAATGGATGACGGCGAACACCGGGGAGCTGTTTTTT
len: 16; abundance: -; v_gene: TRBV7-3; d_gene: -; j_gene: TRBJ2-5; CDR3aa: CASSLTAGAPGETQYF; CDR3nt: TGTGCCAGCAGCTTAACGGCCGGGGCCCCGGGGGAGACCCAGTACTTC
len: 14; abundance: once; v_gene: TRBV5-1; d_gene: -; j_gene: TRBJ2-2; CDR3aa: CASSLPVVAGELFF; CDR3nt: TGCGCCAGCAGCTTGCCCGTGGTAGCCGGGGAGCTGTTTTTT
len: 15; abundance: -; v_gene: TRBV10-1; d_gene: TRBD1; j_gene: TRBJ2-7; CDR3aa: CASSAWAGGSYEQYF; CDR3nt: TGCGCCAGCAGTGCGTGGGCAGGGGGTTCCTACGAGCAGTACTTC
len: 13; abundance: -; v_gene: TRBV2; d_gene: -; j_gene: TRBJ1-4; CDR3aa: CASNYSPPAKLFF; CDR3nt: TGTGCCAGCAATTACAGCCCCCCGGCGAAACTGTTTTTT